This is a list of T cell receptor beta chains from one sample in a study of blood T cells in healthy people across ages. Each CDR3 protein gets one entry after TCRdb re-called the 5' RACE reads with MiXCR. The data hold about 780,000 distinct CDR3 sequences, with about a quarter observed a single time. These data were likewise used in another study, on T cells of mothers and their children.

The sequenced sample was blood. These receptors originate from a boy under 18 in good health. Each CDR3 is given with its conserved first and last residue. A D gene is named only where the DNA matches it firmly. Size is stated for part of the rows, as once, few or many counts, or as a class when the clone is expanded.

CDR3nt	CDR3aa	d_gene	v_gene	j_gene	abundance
TGCAGCGTCCCTAGAGGGAGCTCCTACAATGAGCAGTTCTTC	CSVPRGSSYNEQFF	-	TRBV29-1	TRBJ2-1	-
TGCAGCGTCGCGACAGGGGGGACCCAGTACTTC	CSVATGGTQYF	TRBD1	TRBV29-1	TRBJ2-5	-
TGCGCCAGCAGTGAGTCAAGGGACAGTCAAGAGACCCAGTACTTC	CASSESRDSQETQYF	TRBD1	TRBV10-1	TRBJ2-5	many
TGTGCCAGCAGCCGCCCCGGGACAGGGAACTATGGCTACACCTTC	CASSRPGTGNYGYTF	TRBD1	TRBV7-2	TRBJ1-2	-
TGCGCCAGCAGCCGGACAGGGCTGACCGGGGAGCTGTTTTTT	CASSRTGLTGELFF	TRBD1	TRBV5-1	TRBJ2-2	-
TGTGCCAGCAGTCCACGACTAGCGGGAGTGAGGAGGTCCTACAATGAGCAGTTCTTC	CASSPRLAGVRRSYNEQFF	TRBD2	TRBV28	TRBJ2-1	-
TGTGCCAGCAGCAATTACAGGGCTAATGAAAAACTGTTTTTT	CASSNYRANEKLFF	-	TRBV21-1	TRBJ1-4	few
TGCAGCGTGGGGACTACAACTAATGAAAAACTGTTTTTT	CSVGTTTNEKLFF	-	TRBV29-1	TRBJ1-4	-
TGTGCCAGCAGTCGGAGCTTATATAATTCACCCCTCCACTTT	CASSRSLYNSPLHF	-	TRBV6-2/TRBV6-3	TRBJ1-6	few
TGTGCCAGCAGCATTAACAGGGGGGGGGACACTGAAGCTTTCTTT	CASSINRGGDTEAFF	TRBD1	TRBV7-6	TRBJ1-1	-
TGTGCCAGCAGCTCTTCAGGACTAGACCAAGAGACCCAGTACTTC	CASSSSGLDQETQYF	TRBD2	TRBV7-3	TRBJ2-5	-
TGTGCCAGCAGCCCTGGGGTCTTGGGCGAAAAACTGTTTTTT	CASSPGVLGEKLFF	-	TRBV9	TRBJ1-4	few
TGCAGTGCTAGAGACGGGGGCCTCCAGAACACCTTC	CSARDGGLQNTF	-	TRBV20-1	TRBJ1-2	once
TGTGCCAGCAGCTTAGTTCCCAGGGAAGGCTACACCTTC	CASSLVPREGYTF	-	TRBV7-2	TRBJ1-2	once
TGTGCCATACACAGGGGGGACTATGGCTACACCTTC	CAIHRGDYGYTF	TRBD1	TRBV6-6	TRBJ1-2	few
TGTGCCAGTCGCCGCCTGGGGAGGGCGAATGAAAAACTGTTTTTT	CASRRLGRANEKLFF	-	TRBV19	TRBJ1-4	-
TGCAGCGTTGATCGGGGCTCCTACAATGAGCAGTTCTTC	CSVDRGSYNEQFF	-	TRBV29-1	TRBJ2-1	few
TGTGCCATCAGCCCCAAGGGAGGTTTCGCATCCCTGGGAGAGACCCAGTACTTC	CAISPKGGFASLGETQYF	-	TRBV10-3	TRBJ2-5	few
TGTGCCAGCAGTTACTCCGACAGGGGCTTCTATGGCTACACCTTC	CASSYSDRGFYGYTF	TRBD1	TRBV6-5	TRBJ1-2	few
TGCGCCAGCAGCTCCACCGGGGGGGAAGCTTTCTTT	CASSSTGGEAFF	-	TRBV5-1	TRBJ1-1	many
TGTGCCAGCAGTGTTGGGGCACACGGCGAGACCCAGTACTTC	CASSVGAHGETQYF	-	TRBV25-1	TRBJ2-5	few
TGTGCCAGCAGCCGCCCCCGGAGCCCAGGGGAGCAGTACTTC	CASSRPRSPGEQYF	-	TRBV5-5	TRBJ2-7	-
TGTGCCAGCAGCCGTACAGGGAGCAATCAGCCCCAGCATTTT	CASSRTGSNQPQHF	-	TRBV3-1	TRBJ1-5	many
TGTGCCAGCAGTCCGGGGAGAAACGATGAGCAGTTCTTC	CASSPGRNDEQFF	-	TRBV6-6	TRBJ2-1	-
TGTGCCATCGGTGGGGACTCACCGGCAAGTGGCTACACCTTC	CAIGGDSPASGYTF	-	TRBV10-3	TRBJ1-2	-
TGTGCCAGCAGAGATAGCGGGGTGGAGACCCAGTACTTC	CASRDSGVETQYF	TRBD2	TRBV25-1	TRBJ2-5	-
TGTGCCAGCAGCGTAGAAGGACAGGGGTTCGACGAGCAGTACTTC	CASSVEGQGFDEQYF	TRBD1	TRBV9	TRBJ2-7	-
TGTGCCAGCAAAAAGGACAGGGGGGTGTCGCAACTGTTTTTT	CASKKDRGVSQLFF	TRBD1	TRBV27	TRBJ1-4	-
TGTGCCACCAGCGAACAGGGCGGGGCGCATCAGCCCCAGCATTTT	CATSEQGGAHQPQHF	-	TRBV15	TRBJ1-5	-
TGTGCCATCATGGCCAGCTCCTACGAGCAGTACTTC	CAIMASSYEQYF	-	TRBV10-3	TRBJ2-7	-
TGTGCCAGCAGCGTAGGGACAGGGTGGGAGACCCAGTACTTC	CASSVGTGWETQYF	TRBD1	TRBV9	TRBJ2-5	-
TGTGCCATCGAAGACAGGGGAAACACCGGGGAGCTGTTTTTT	CAIEDRGNTGELFF	TRBD1	TRBV10-3	TRBJ2-2	-
TGTGCCAGCTCTAGCCGGGACCGCAATCAGCCCCAGCATTTT	CASSSRDRNQPQHF	-	TRBV27	TRBJ1-5	-
TGCAGCGCCCTGGACAGGGCTGGGAACACTGAAGCTTTCTTT	CSALDRAGNTEAFF	TRBD1	TRBV29-1	TRBJ1-1	-
TGTGCTAGTGGGGGGCCGGCTGATACGCAGTATTTT	CASGGPADTQYF	-	TRBV12-5	TRBJ2-3	few
TGTGCCTGTGGGACTAGCGGTTTGAAGACCCAGTACTTC	CACGTSGLKTQYF	TRBD2	TRBV27	TRBJ2-5	few
TGTGCCAGCAGCTGGACTAGCGAGGATACGCAGTATTTT	CASSWTSEDTQYF	TRBD2	TRBV7-2	TRBJ2-3	few
TGTGCCAGCAGTGCGTACAGGGAGACTAACTATGGCTACACCTTC	CASSAYRETNYGYTF	-	TRBV2	TRBJ1-2	-
TGTGCCAGCAGTTTAAGGAGAGACCAGCATTTT	CASSLRRDQHF	-	TRBV28	TRBJ1-5	-